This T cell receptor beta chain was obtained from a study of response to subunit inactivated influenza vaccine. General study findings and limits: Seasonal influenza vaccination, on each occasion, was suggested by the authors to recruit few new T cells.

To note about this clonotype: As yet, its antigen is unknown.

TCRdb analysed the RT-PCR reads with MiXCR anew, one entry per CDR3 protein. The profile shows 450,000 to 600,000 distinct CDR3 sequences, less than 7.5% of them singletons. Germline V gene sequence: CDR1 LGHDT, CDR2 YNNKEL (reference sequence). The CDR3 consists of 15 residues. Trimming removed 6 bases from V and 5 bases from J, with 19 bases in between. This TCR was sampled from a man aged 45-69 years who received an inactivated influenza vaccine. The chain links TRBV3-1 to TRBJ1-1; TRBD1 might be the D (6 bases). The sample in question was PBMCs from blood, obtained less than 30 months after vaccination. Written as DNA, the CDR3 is TGTGCCAGCAGGGGAAGGGGGGGAGTATTGACTGAAGCTTTCTTT. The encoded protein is CASRGRGGVLTEAFF.